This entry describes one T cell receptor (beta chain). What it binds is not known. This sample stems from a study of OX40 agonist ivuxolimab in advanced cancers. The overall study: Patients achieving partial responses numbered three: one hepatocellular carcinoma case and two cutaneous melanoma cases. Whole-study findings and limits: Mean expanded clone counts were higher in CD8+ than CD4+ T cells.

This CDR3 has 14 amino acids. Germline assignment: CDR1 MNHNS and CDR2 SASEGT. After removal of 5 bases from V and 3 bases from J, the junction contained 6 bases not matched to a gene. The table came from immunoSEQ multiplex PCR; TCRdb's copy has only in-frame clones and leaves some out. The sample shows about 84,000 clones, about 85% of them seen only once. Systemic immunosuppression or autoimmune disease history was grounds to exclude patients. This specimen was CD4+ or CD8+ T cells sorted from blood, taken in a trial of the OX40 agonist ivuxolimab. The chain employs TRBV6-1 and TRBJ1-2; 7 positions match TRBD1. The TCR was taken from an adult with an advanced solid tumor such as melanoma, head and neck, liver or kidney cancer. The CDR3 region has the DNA TGTGCCAGCAGTCTAGGCAGGGGGGACTATGGCTACACCTTC. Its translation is CASSLGRGDYGYTF.